What follows is one T cell receptor beta chain and its context. Its cognate antigen is unknown. Primers for the PCR totalled 60 Vbeta and 13 Jbeta. The assay was immunoSEQ multiplex PCR, and TCRdb's table has in-frame clones only and misses some. The profile shows 120,000 or so clones, about three quarters of them singletons. This sample is part of a study of cytomegalovirus exposure and HLA in healthy donors. Study-wide findings and caveats: A cluster of highly shared sequence variants was likely a sequencing artifact. V segments that were indistinguishable, TRBV6-2 and TRBV6-3 among them, were omitted from analysis.

Those who donated were healthy bone marrow donors. CDR1 is SGHRS and CDR2 is YFSETQ in the germline V gene. The ends lost 4 bases at V and 3 bases at J; junction bases unmatched: 7. This CDR3 has 15 residues. V is TRBV5-1 and J is TRBJ2-5, with TRBD1 matching over 9 bases. Sequences were obtained from PBMCs. The receptor comes from a woman in her thirties or forties in good health and CMV-seronegative. CDR3: CASSLGWTGEETQYF. The CDR3 coding sequence is TGCGCCAGCAGCCTGGGATGGACAGGGGAAGAGACCCAGTACTTC.